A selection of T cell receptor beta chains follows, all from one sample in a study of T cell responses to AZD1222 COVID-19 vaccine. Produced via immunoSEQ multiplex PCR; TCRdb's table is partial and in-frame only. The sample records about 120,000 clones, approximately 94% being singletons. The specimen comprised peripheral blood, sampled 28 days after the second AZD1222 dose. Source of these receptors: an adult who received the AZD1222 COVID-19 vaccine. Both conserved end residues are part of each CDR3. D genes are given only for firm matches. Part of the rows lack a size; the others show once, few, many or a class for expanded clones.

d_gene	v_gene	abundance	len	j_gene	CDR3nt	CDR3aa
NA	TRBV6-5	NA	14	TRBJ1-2	TGTGCCAGCAGATCAGCGGGGGGTTTCTATGGCTACACCTTC	CASRSAGGFYGYTF
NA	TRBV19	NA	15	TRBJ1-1	TGTGCCAGTAGTCCGAGTGGGAGCCCGAACACTGAAGCTTTCTTT	CASSPSGSPNTEAFF
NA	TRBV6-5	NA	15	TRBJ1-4	TGTGCCAGCAGCGCGGCCCCGGGGGCTAATGAAAAACTGTTTTTT	CASSAAPGANEKLFF
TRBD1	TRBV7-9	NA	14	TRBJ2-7	TGTGCCAGCAGCTGGTCTACAGGGGGCCGGGAGCAGTACTTC	CASSWSTGGREQYF
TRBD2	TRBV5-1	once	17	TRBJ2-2	TGCGCCAGCAGCTTGGCACTAGCGGGAGGCAGAGGCGGGGAGCTGTTTTTT	CASSLALAGGRGGELFF
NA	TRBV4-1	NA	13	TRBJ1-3	TGCGCCAGCAGCCAAGATGCAGACCGTCCCATATATTTT	CASSQDADRPIYF
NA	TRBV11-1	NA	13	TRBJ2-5	TGTGCCAGCAGCCGACCTGGGGGAGAGACCCAGTACTTC	CASSRPGGETQYF
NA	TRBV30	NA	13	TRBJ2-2	TGTGCCTGGAGCAAGGGTCTGGCCGGGGAGCTGTTTTTT	CAWSKGLAGELFF
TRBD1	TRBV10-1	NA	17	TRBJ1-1	TGCGCCAGCTCCGGGACCGGGACAGGGAAGTCTTCCACTGAAGCTTTCTTT	CASSGTGTGKSSTEAFF
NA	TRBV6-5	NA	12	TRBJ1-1	TGTGCCAGCGCCGTTAGTTGGACTGAAGCTTTCTTT	CASAVSWTEAFF
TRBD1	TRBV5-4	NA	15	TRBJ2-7	TGTGCCAGCAGCTTGGCTGACAGGGATATTTACGAGCAGTACTTC	CASSLADRDIYEQYF
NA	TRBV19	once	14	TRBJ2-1	TGTGCCAGTACCTCGGAGAGCTCCTACAATGAGCAGTTCTTC	CASTSESSYNEQFF
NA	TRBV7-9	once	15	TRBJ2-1	TGTGCCAGCCATACGGGGGAGGTTTTGTACAATGAGCAGTTCTTC	CASHTGEVLYNEQFF
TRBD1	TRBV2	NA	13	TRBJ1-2	TGTGCCACCACCGGGACAGGGGGTTCTGGCTACACCTTC	CATTGTGGSGYTF
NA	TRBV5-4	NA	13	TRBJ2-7	TGTGCCAGCAGCTTGGGGACGATTTACGAGCAGTACTTC	CASSLGTIYEQYF
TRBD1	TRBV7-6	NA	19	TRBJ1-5	TGTGCCAGCAGCTTTTCCGGGACAGGACAATCTACCCCTAATCAGCCCCAGCATTTT	CASSFSGTGQSTPNQPQHF
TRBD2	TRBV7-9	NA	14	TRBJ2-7	TGTGCCAGCGGAGATAGCGGGAGGCCCTACGAGCAGTACTTC	CASGDSGRPYEQYF
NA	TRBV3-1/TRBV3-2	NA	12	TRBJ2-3	TGTGCCAGCAGCCAAAGGAGAGATACGCAGTATTTT	CASSQRRDTQYF
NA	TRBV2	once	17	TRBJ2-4	TGTGCCAGCAGTGAATTCCGGGGCCAGGGGGCCAAAAACATTCAGTACTTC	CASSEFRGQGAKNIQYF
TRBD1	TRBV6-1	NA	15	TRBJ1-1	TGTGCCAGTTCGCCAAGGGGGCAAATGAACACTGAAGCTTTCTTT	CASSPRGQMNTEAFF
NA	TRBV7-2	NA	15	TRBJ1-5	TGTGCCAGCAGCTTGCAGGGTGAGAGCAATCAGCCCCAGCATTTT	CASSLQGESNQPQHF
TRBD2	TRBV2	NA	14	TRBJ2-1	TGTGCCAGCACTTTAACTAGCGGGACCAATGAGCAGTTCTTC	CASTLTSGTNEQFF
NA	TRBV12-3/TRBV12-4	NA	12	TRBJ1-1	TGTGCCAGCAGTTCAGGGAACACTGAAGCTTTCTTT	CASSSGNTEAFF
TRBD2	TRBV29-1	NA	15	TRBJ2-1	TGCAGCGTTCCACTAGCGGCGAGCTCCTACAATGAGCAGTTCTTC	CSVPLAASSYNEQFF
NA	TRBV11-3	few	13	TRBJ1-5	TGTGCCAGTCTACAGGGATCCAATCAGCCCCAGCATTTT	CASLQGSNQPQHF
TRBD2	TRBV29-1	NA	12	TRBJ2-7	TGCAGCCCTTGCGGGGGGCCCTACGAGCAGTACTTC	CSPCGGPYEQYF
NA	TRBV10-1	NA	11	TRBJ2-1	TGCGCCAGCAGTTATCGGGGTGAGCAGTTCTTC	CASSYRGEQFF
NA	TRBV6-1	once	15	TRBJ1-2	TGTGCCAGCAGTGAAAGGGGATTCGCTATAGATGGCTACACCTTC	CASSERGFAIDGYTF
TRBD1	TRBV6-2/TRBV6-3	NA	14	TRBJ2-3	TGTGCCAGCAGTTACTCAGGGACAGGCGATACGCAGTATTTT	CASSYSGTGDTQYF
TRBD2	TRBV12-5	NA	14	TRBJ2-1	TGTGCTAGTGGGCCGGGGGGGCTTGCCAATGAGCAGTTCTTC	CASGPGGLANEQFF
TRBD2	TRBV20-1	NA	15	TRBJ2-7	TGCAGTGCTAGTCGGGGTGCGGGAGGGTCCTACGAGCAGTACTTC	CSASRGAGGSYEQYF
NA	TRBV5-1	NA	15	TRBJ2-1	TGCGCCAGCAGCTTGCTAGCGACGCCCTACAATGAGCAGTTCTTC	CASSLLATPYNEQFF
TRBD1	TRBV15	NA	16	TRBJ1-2	TGTGCCACCAGCCACGGGACAGGGGGTAGGGTTTATGGCTACACCTTC	CATSHGTGGRVYGYTF
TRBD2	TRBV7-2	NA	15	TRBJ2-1	TGTGCCAGCAGCTTGGAGGGACTAGCGGGGCGGCGGAGGTTCTTC	CASSLEGLAGRRRFF
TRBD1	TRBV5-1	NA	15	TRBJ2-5	TGCGCCAGCAGCTTGGAATGGGACAGCCAAGAGACCCAGTACTTC	CASSLEWDSQETQYF
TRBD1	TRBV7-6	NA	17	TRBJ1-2	TGTGCCAGCAGCTCCGACCCGGGACAGGGGTTAAACTATGGCTACACCTTC	CASSSDPGQGLNYGYTF
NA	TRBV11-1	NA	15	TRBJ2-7	TGTGCCAGCAGCTCTCATCTAGGGGGGTCCTACGAGCAGTACTTC	CASSSHLGGSYEQYF
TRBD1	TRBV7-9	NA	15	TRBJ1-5	TGTGCCAGCAGCTCAAGGGAGCAGGGGGATCAGCCCCAGCATTTT	CASSSREQGDQPQHF
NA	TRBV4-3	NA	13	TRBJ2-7	TGCGCCAGCAGCCAGGGCAGAAACTACGAGCAGTACTTC	CASSQGRNYEQYF
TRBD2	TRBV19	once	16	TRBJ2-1	TGTGCCAGTAGTCGGCATTGGCTAGCGGGGGACAATGAGCAGTTCTTC	CASSRHWLAGDNEQFF
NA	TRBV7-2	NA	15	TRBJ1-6	TGTGCCAGCAGCCTAGACATGGGGGATAATTCACCCCTCCACTTT	CASSLDMGDNSPLHF
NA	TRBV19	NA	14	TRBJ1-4	TGTGCCAGTAGTTCAGGCACACTTCTTGAAAAACTGTTTTTT	CASSSGTLLEKLFF
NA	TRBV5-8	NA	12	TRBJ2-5	TGTGCCAGCAGCTCTCAGGGAGAGACCCAGTACTTC	CASSSQGETQYF
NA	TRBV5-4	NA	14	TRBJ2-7	TGTGCCAGCAGCCAGGAGCAGGCGTCCTACGAGCAGTACTTC	CASSQEQASYEQYF
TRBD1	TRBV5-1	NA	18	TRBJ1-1	TGCGCCAGCAGCTCTCCGGGTGGGACAGGGGGCCTCAACACTGAAGCTTTCTTT	CASSSPGGTGGLNTEAFF
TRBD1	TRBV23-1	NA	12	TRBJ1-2	TGCGCCAGGACGACAGGGGGAAATGGCTACACCTTC	CARTTGGNGYTF
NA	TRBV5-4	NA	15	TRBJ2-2	TGTGCCAGCAGCTTGGTCCGGGGAAACACCGGGGAGCTGTTTTTT	CASSLVRGNTGELFF
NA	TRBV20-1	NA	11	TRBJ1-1	TGCAGTGTTGGGGGGGGCACTGAAGCTTTCTTT	CSVGGGTEAFF
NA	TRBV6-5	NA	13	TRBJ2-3	TGTGCCAGCAGTACTCTAGGAACAGATACGCAGTATTTT	CASSTLGTDTQYF
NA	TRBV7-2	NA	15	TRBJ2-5	TGTGCCAGCAGCCGGGTAGGGGACCGTCAAGAGACCCAGTACTTC	CASSRVGDRQETQYF
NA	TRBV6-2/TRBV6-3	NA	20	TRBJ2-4	TGTGCCAGCAGTTACTCGATGAGGGGGGGGTATGAGGAAGCCAAAAACATTCAGTACTTC	CASSYSMRGGYEEAKNIQYF
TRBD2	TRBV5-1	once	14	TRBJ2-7	TGCGCCAGCAGCTTGACTAGCGGCTCCTACGAGCAGTACTTC	CASSLTSGSYEQYF
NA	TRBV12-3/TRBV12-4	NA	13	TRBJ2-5	TGTGCCAGCAGTTTTGAGGGGGGGGAGACCCAGTACTTC	CASSFEGGETQYF
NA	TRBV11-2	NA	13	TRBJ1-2	TGTGCCAGCAGCTTACAGGGAAGCTATGGCTACACCTTC	CASSLQGSYGYTF
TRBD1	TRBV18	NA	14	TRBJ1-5	TGTGCCAGCTCACCGACAGGGGGCAATCAGCCCCAGCATTTT	CASSPTGGNQPQHF